The source of this T cell receptor beta chain is a study of T cells after yellow fever vaccination. Universal primer sites and UMIs were introduced during 5'RACE template-switching synthesis of TCR cDNA. TCRdb processed the 5' RACE reads anew with MiXCR; each CDR3 protein has one entry. Here the sample spans about 260,000 distinct CDR3 sequences, around 5.3% being singletons. V lost 7 bases to trimming and J lost 5 bases; unmatched junction nucleotides: 7. The CDR3 contains 14 residues. Per the germline V gene, CDR1 is KGHDR and CDR2 is SFDVKD. General study points: Any FACS-sorted repertoire could hold abundant clonotypes that contaminate it from the bulk population. Reappearance after the booster was observed for most primary-vaccination clones (about 96% CD4, roughly 90% CD8).

This clonotype was picked up a small number of times. The antigen is not known. The chain employs TRBV24-1 and TRBJ1-2, with TRBD1 matching 9 bases. The TCR originated in a man in his late teens or twenties who received the YFV17D yellow fever vaccine. Sequences were derived from CD4+ T cells sorted from PBMCs, sampled on the day of the yellow fever booster vaccination. In nucleotides, the CDR3 is TGTGCCACCAGCCCCGGACAGGGGACATATGGCTACACCTTC. It yields the protein CATSPGQGTYGYTF.